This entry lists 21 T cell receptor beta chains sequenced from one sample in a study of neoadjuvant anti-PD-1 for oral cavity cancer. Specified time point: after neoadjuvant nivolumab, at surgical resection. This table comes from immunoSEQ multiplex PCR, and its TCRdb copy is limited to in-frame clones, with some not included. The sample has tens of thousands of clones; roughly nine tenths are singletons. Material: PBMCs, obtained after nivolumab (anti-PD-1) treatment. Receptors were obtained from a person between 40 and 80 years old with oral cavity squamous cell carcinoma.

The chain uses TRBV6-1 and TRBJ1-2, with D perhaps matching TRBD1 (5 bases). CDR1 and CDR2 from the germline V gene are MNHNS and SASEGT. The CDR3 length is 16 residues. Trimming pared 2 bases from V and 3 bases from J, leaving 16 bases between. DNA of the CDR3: TGTGCCAGCAGTGAATTGAGAGGGGAGCTTGACTATGGCTACACCTTC. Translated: CASSELRGELDYGYTF.

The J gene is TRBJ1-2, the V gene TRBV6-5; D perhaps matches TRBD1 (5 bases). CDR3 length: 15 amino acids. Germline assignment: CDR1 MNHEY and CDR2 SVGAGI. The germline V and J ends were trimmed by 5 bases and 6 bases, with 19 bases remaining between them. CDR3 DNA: TGTGCCAGCAGTCTACTCGGGTCGGAGGGGCATGGCTACACCTTC. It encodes CASSLLGSEGHGYTF.

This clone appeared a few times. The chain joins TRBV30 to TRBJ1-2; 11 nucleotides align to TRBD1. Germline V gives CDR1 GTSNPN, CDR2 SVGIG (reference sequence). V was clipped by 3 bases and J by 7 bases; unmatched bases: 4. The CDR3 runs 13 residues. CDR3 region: CAWRDRGRGGYTF. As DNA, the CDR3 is TGTGCCTGGAGGGACAGGGGGCGCGGTGGCTACACCTTC.

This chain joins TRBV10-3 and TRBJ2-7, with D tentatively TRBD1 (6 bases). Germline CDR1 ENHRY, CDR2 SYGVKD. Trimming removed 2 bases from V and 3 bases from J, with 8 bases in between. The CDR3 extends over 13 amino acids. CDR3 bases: TGTGCCATCAGTGAGAACAGGGACTACGAGCAGTACTTC. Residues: CAISENRDYEQYF.

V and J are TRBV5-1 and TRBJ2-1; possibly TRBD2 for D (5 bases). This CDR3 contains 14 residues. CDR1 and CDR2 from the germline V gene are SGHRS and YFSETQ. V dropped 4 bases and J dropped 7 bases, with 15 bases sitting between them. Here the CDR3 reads CASSPRALGNEQFF. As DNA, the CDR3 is TGCGCCAGCAGCCCGAGGGCCCTCGGGAATGAGCAGTTCTTC.

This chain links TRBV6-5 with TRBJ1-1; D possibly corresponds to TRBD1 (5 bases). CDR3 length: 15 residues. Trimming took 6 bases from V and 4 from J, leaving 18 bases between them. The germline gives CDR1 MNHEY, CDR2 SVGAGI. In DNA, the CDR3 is TGTGCCAGCAGCTTTACAGGTCAACTGAGCACTGAAGCTTTCTTT. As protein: CASSFTGQLSTEAFF.

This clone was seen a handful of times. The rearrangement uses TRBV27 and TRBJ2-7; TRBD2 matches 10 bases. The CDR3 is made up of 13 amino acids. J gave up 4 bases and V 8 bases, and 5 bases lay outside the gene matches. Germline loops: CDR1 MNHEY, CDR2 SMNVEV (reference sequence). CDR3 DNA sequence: TGTGCCAGCGGTAGCGGGAGGTCATACGAGCAGTACTTC. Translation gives CASGSGRSYEQYF.

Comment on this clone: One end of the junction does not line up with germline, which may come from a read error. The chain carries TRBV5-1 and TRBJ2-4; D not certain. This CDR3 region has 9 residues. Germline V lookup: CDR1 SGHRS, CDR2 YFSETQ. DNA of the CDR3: TGCGCCACCCTAGGGCCAGGCCTCTTC. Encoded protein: CATLGPGLF.

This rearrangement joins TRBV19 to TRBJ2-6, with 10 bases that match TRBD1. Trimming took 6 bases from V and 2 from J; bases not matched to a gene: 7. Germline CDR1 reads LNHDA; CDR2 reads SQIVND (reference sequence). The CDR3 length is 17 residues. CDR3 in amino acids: CASRTGTGDPGANVLTF. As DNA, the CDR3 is TGTGCCAGTAGGACCGGGACAGGGGACCCTGGGGCCAACGTCCTGACTTTC.

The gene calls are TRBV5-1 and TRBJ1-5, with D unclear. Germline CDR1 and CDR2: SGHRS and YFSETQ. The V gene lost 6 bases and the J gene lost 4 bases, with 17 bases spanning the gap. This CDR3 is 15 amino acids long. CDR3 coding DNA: TGCGCCAGCAACAAGATCCGGGCTGCAAATCAGCCCCAGCATTTT. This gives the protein CASNKIRAANQPQHF.

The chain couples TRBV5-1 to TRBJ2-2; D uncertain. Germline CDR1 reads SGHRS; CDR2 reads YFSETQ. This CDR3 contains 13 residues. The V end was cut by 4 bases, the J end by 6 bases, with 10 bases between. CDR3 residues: CASSTVASGELFF. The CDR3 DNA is TGCGCCAGCAGCACTGTAGCTTCCGGGGAGCTGTTTTTT. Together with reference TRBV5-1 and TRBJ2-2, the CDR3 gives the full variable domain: KAGVTQTPRYLIKTRGQQVTLSCSPISGHRSVSWYQQTPGQGLQFLFEYFSETQRNKGNFPGRFSGRQFSNSRSEMNVSTLELGDSALYLCASSTVASGELFFGEGSRLTVL.

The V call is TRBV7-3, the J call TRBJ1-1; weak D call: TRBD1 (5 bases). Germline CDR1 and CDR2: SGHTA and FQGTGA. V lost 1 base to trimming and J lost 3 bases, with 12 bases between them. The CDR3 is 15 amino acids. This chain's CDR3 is CASSLMARGDTEAFF. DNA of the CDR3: TGTGCCAGCAGCTTAATGGCCAGAGGGGACACTGAAGCTTTCTTT. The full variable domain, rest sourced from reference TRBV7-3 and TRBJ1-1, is GAGVSQTPSNKVTEKGKYVELRCDPISGHTALYWYRQSLGQGPEFLIYFQGTGAADDSGLPNDRFFAVRPEGSVSTLKIQRTERGDSAVYLCASSLMARGDTEAFFGQGTRLTVV.

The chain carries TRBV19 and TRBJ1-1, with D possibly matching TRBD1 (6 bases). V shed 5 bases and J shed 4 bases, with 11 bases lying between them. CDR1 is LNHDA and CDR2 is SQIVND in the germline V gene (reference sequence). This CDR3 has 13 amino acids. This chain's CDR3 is CASSQGIGTEAFF. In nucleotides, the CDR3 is TGTGCCAGTAGTCAGGGGATAGGCACTGAAGCTTTCTTT.

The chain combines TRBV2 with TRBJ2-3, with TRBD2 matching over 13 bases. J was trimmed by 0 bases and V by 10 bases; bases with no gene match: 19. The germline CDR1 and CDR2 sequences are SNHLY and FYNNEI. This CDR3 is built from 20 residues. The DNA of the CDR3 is TGTGCCAATTCCTACCCGGGACTAGCGGGGATCCGTACTAGCACAGATACGCAGTATTTT. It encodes CANSYPGLAGIRTSTDTQYF.

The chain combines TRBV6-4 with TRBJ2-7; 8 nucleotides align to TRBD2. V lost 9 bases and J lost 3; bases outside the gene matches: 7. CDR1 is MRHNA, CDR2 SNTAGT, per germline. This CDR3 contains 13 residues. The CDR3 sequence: CARGLVSVYEQYF. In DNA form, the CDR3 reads TGTGCCAGGGGACTAGTATCGGTCTACGAGCAGTACTTC.

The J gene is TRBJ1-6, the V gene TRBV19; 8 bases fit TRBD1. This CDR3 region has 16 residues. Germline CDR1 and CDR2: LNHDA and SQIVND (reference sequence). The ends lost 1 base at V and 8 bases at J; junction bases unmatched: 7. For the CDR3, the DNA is TGTGCCAGTAGTATAGCTCCAGGGGGCGCATATTCACCCCTCCACTTT. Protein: CASSIAPGGAYSPLHF.

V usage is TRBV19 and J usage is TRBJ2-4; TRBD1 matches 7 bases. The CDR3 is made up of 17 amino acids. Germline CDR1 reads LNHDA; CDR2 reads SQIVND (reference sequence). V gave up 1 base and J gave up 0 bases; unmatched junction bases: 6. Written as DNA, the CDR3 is TGTGCCAGTAGTATAGCCCTCTACAGGGGAGCCAAAAACATTCAGTACTTC. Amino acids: CASSIALYRGAKNIQYF.

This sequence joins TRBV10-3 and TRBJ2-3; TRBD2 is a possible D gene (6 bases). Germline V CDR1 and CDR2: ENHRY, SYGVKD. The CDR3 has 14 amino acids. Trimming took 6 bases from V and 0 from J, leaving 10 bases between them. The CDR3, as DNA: TGTGCCATCAGGCGGGACGAAAGCACAGATACGCAGTATTTT. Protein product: CAIRRDESTDTQYF.

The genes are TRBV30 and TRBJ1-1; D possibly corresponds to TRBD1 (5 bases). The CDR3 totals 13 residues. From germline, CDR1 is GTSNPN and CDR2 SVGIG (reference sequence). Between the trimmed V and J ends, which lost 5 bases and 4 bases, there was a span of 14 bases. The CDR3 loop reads CAWGFQTATEAFF. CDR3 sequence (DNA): TGTGCCTGGGGCTTCCAGACAGCCACTGAAGCTTTCTTT.

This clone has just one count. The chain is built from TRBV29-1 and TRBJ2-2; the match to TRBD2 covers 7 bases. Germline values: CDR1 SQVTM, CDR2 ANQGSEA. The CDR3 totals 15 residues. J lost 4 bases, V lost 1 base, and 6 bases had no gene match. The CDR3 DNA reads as TGCAGCGTTGAAGCGATACCGGGGGGCACCGGGGAGCTGTTTTTT. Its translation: CSVEAIPGGTGELFF.

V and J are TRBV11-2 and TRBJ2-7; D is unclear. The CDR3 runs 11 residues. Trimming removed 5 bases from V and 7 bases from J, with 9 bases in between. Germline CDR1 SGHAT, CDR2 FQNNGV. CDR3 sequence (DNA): TGTGCCAGCAGCGCTGCCCGGGAGCAGTACTTC. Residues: CASSAAREQYF.